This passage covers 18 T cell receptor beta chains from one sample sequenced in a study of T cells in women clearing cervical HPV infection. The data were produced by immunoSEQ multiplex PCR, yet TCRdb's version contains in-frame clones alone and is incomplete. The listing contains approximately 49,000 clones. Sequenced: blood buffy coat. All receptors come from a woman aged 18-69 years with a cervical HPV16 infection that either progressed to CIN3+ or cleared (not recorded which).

The CDR3 bases that were read are TGTGCCAGCAGCTTGTGGCAGAACACTGAA. Amino acids: CASSLWQNTE. The full CDR3 protein is CASSLWQNTEAFF. V usage is TRBV5-4 and J usage is TRBJ1-1; no definite D call. The read stops 3 residues short of the end of the CDR3; the missing end is completed from the germline J gene. Germline V gives CDR1 SGHNT, CDR2 YYREEE (reference sequence). CDR3 size: 13 residues. Trimming stripped 1 base from V and 1 base from J, with 5 bases between.

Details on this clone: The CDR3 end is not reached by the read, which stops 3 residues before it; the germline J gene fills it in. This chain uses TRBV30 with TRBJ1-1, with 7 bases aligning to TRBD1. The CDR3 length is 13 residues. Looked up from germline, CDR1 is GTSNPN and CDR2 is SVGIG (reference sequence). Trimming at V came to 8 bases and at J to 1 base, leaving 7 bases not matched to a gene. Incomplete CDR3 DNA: TGTGCCGGTACCGGGACAGAGAACACTGAA. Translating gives CAGTGTENTE. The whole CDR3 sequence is CAGTGTENTEAFF.

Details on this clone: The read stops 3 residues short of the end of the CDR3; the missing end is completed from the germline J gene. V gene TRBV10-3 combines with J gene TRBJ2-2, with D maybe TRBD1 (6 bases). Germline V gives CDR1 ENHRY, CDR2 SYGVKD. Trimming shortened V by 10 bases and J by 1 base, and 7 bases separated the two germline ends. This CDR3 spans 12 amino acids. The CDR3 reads CARGQNTGELFF. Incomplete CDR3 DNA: TGTGCCAGGGGACAGAACACCGGGGAG.

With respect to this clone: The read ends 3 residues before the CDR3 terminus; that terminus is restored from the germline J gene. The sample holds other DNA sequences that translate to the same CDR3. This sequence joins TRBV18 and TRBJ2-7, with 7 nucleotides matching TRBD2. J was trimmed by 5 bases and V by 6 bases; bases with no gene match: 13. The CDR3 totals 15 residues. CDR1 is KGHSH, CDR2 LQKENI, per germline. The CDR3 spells CASSPDGLGADEQYF. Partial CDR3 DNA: TGTGCCAGCTCCCCCGACGGACTAGGTGCCGACGAG.

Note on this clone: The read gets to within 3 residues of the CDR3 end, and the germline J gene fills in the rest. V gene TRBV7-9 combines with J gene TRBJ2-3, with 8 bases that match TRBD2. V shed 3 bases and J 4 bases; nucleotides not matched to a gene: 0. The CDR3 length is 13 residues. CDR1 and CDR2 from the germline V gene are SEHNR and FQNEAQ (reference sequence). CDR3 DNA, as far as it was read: TGTGCCAGCAGCTTTAGCGGGGCAGATACG. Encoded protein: CASSFSGADT. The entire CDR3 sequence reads CASSFSGADTQYF.

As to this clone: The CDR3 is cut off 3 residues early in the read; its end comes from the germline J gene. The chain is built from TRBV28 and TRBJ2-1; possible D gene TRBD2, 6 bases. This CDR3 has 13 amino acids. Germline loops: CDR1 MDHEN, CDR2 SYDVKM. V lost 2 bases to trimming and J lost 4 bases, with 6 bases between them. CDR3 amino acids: CASSLRGYNEQFF. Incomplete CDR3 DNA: TGTGCCAGCAGTTTACGGGGGTACAATGAG.

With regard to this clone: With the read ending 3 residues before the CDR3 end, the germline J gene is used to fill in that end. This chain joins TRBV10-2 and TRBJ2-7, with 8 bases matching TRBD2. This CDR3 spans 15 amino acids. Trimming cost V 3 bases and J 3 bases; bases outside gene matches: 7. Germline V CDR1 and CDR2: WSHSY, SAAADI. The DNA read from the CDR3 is TGCGCCAGCAGTGATCGAGGACTAGCTCACTACGAG. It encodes CASSDRGLAHYE. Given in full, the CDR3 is CASSDRGLAHYEQYF.

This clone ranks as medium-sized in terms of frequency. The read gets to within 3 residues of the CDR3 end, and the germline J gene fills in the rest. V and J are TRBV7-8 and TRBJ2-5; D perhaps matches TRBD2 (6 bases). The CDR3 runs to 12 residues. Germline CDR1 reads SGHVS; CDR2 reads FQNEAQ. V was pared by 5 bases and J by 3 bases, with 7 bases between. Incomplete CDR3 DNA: TGTGCCAGCAGCCGCGGGAAAGAGACC. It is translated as CASSRGKET. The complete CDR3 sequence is CASSRGKETQYF.

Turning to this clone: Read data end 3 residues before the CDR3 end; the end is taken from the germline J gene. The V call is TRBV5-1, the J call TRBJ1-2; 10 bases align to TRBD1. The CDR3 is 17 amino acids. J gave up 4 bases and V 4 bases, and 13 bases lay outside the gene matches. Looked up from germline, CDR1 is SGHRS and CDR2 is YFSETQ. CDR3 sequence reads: CASSGRDRGGSSYGYTF. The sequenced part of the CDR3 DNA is TGCGCCAGCAGCGGGAGGGACAGGGGAGGCTCTTCCTATGGC.

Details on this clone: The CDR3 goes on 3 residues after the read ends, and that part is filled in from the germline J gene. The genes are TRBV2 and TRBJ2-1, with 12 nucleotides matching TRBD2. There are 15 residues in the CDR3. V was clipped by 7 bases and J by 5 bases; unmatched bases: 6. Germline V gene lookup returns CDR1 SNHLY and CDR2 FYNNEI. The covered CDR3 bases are TGTGCCAGCACCCTGCTAGCGGGAGGGCACAATGAG. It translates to CASTLLAGGHNE. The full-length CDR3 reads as CASTLLAGGHNEQFF.

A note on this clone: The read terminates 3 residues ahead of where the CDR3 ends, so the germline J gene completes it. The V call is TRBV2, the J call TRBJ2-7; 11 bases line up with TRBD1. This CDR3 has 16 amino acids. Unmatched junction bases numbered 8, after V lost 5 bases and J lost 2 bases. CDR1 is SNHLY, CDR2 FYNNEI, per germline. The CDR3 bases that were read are TGTGCCAGCAGTATAGGTCCGGGACAGGGGGCCTACGAG. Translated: CASSIGPGQGAYE. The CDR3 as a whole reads CASSIGPGQGAYEQYF.

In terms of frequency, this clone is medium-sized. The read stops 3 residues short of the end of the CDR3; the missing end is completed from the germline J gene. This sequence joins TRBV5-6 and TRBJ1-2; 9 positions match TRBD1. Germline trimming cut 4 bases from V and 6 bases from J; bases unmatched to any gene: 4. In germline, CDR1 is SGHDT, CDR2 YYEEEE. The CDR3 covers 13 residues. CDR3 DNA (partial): TGTGCCAGCAGCCGGGACAGGGTGGATGGC. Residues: CASSRDRVDG. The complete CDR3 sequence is CASSRDRVDGYTF.

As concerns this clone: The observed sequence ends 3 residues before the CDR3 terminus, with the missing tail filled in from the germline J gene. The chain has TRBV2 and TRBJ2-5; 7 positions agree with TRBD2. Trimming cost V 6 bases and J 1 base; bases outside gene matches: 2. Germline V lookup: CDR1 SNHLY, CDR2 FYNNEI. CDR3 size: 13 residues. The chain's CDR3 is CASRSGGQETQYF. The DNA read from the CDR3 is TGTGCCAGCAGGTCGGGGGGCCAAGAGACC.

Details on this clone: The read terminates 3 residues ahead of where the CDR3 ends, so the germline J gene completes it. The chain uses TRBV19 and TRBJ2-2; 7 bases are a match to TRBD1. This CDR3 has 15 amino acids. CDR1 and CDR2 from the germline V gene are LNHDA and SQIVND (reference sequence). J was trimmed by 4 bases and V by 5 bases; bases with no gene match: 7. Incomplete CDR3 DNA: TGTGCCAGTAGTGCCGGGACAGTGATCACCGGGGAG. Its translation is CASSAGTVITGE. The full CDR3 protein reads CASSAGTVITGELFF.

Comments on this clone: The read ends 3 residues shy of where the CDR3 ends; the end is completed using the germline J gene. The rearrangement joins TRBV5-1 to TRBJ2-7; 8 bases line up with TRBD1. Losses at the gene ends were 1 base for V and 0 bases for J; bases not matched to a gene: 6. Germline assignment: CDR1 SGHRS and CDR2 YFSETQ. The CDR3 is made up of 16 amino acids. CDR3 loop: CASSLRQGAISYEQYF. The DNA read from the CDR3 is TGCGCCAGCAGCTTGCGGCAGGGGGCCATCTCCTACGAG.

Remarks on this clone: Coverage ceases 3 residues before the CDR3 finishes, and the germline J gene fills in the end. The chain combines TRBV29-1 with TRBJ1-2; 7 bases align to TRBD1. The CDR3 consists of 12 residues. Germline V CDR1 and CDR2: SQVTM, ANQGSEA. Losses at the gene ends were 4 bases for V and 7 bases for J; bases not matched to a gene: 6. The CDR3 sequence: CSVAQTGSGYTF. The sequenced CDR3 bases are TGCAGCGTTGCCCAGACAGGGTCTGGC.

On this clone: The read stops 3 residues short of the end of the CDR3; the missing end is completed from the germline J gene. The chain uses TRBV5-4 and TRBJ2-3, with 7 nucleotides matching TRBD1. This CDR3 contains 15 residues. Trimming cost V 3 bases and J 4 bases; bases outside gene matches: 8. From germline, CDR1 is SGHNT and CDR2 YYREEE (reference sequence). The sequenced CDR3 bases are TGTGCCAGCAGCTCCCAGACAGGGTGGGCAGATACG. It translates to CASSSQTGWADT. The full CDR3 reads CASSSQTGWADTQYF.

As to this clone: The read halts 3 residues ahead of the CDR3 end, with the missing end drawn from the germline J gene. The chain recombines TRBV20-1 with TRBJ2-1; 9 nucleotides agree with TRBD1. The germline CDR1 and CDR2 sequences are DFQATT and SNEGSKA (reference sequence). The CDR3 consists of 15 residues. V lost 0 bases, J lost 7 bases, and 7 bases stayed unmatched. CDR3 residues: CSAREGTGRENEQFF. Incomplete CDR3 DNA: TGCAGTGCTAGAGAGGGGACAGGGCGAGAGAATGAG.